The source of this T cell receptor beta chain is a study of shared clonotypes between healthy human individuals. The wider study: Donors had three CD4 naive, three CD4 memory, two CD8 naive and one CD8 memory plate apiece. Findings and limits, study-wide: Generally, estimated richness proved larger in naive subsets than it did in memory subsets.

The method was immunoSEQ multiplex PCR; TCRdb's version includes in-frame clones alone and lacks a portion of them. The sample has roughly 650,000 clones, about 95% seen once. Concerning this clone itself: Its antigen is as yet unknown.

This CDR3 is built from 16 residues. CDR1 is GTSNPN and CDR2 is SVGIG in the germline V gene (reference sequence). Deletions cut 2 bases from V and 8 bases from J, with 22 bases between. CD8 cells regarded as naive lacked CD45RO, were positively chosen for CCR7, and omitted terminally differentiated effector memory CD45RA+ cells. The chain recombines TRBV30 with TRBJ2-1; possibly TRBD1 or TRBD2 for D (5 bases each). The sequence came from a woman under 40 in good health. The source material was naive CD8+ T cells sorted from blood. The CDR3 DNA reads TGTGCCTGGAGTAGGGGTCTGGGACCACTAGGGGATGAGCAGTTCTTC. As protein: CAWSRGLGPLGDEQFF.